A single sample gave rise to the 9 T cell receptor beta chains below, sequenced in a study of CD8+ T cells in alopecia areata. Investigators isolated RNA and reverse transcribed it into cDNA to act as the sequencing template. The data were produced by immunoSEQ multiplex PCR, yet TCRdb's version contains in-frame clones alone and is incomplete. The sample includes fewer than 250,000 clones, 40% to 45% of them seen just once. Stated treatment: oral pan-JAK inhibitor, 5-10 mg twice daily. The specimen was CD4+ T cells sorted from blood, collected at approximately week 37, from a patient treated with tofacitinib. The receptor source for this set is a human donor with alopecia areata.

The count of this clone is one. The V gene is TRBV4-3, the J gene TRBJ2-1; D not resolved. Trimming took off 0 bases at V and 9 bases at J, with 6 bases between the two ends. The CDR3 runs to 12 residues. Germline V gives CDR1 LGHNA, CDR2 YSLEER. CDR3: CASSQDAAEQFF. The CDR3, as DNA: TGCGCCAGCAGCCAAGATGCAGCTGAGCAGTTCTTC.

This clone was seen a single time. The chain employs TRBV27 and TRBJ2-7; D uncertain. CDR1 MNHEY and CDR2 SMNVEV come from the germline V gene (reference sequence). The V gene lost 2 bases and the J gene lost 0 bases, with 5 bases spanning the gap. CDR3 size: 13 residues. CDR3 sequence reads: CASSLRPSYEQYF. The CDR3 region has the DNA TGTGCCAGCAGTTTAAGGCCCTCCTACGAGCAGTACTTC.

The rearrangement joins TRBV19 to TRBJ1-5; D unclear. Germline values: CDR1 LNHDA, CDR2 SQIVND (reference sequence). Trimming took 6 bases from V and 0 from J, leaving 12 bases between them. The CDR3 is 15 amino acids. DNA of the CDR3: TGTGCCAGTAGCCAAGGCAGTTATAGCAATCAGCCCCAGCATTTT. It translates to CASSQGSYSNQPQHF.

For the CDR3, the DNA is TGTGCCAGCATGAGTCGAGTGAACACTGAAGCTTTCTTT. Translating it yields CASMSRVNTEAFF. The rearrangement links TRBV2 to TRBJ1-1, with D unresolved. Trimming removed 7 bases from V and 0 bases from J, with 9 bases in between. Germline-derived CDR1 and CDR2 are SNHLY and FYNNEI. The CDR3 consists of 13 residues.

A few counts support this clone. V usage is TRBV5-1 and J usage is TRBJ2-5, with 7 bases fitting TRBD2. The CDR3 is 13 amino acids. With 8 bases clipped from V and 5 bases from J, the junction kept 9 bases outside the gene matches. Per germline, CDR1 SGHRS and CDR2 YFSETQ. The CDR3 loop is CASASGPRETQYF. The CDR3 DNA reads TGCGCCAGTGCTAGCGGACCGAGGGAGACCCAGTACTTC.

This chain joins TRBV28 and TRBJ1-1; no firm D call. CDR1 and CDR2 from the germline V gene are MDHEN and SYDVKM. Trimming shortened V by 3 bases and J by 10 bases, and 9 bases separated the two germline ends. The CDR3 length is 11 residues. In nucleotides, the CDR3 is TGTGCCAGCAGTTTGGAGGTAACAGCTTTCTTT. Translating it yields CASSLEVTAFF.

This clone has more than one count but fewer than ten. J is TRBJ1-4 and V is TRBV10-3, with no clear D. V gave up 4 bases and J gave up 8 bases, with 11 bases separating them. CDR1 and CDR2 (germline): ENHRY, SYGVKD. The CDR3 is 13 amino acids. The CDR3 protein is CAISGTVAEKLFF. The CDR3 DNA sequence: TGTGCCATCAGTGGAACAGTGGCGGAAAAACTGTTTTTT.

The rearrangement uses TRBV6-5 and TRBJ2-5; D may be TRBD1 (5 bases). CDR1 and CDR2 from the germline V gene are MNHEY and SVGAGI. V gave up 7 bases and J gave up 2 bases, with 14 bases separating them. The CDR3 is 14 amino acids. The CDR3 DNA reads TGTGCCAGCAAAAAAGGGGCAGCACAAGAGACCCAGTACTTC. Protein sequence: CASKKGAAQETQYF.

The V call is TRBV28, the J call TRBJ2-7, with 13 bases identical to TRBD2. CDR1 and CDR2 from the germline V gene are MDHEN and SYDVKM. The CDR3 length is 16 residues. The V gene end was trimmed by 6 bases and the J gene end by 1 base; junction bases not matched to a gene: 6. The CDR3 DNA follows: TGTGCCAGCAGCAGACTAGCGGGAGGAATATCCTACGAGCAGTACTTC. Protein sequence: CASSRLAGGISYEQYF.